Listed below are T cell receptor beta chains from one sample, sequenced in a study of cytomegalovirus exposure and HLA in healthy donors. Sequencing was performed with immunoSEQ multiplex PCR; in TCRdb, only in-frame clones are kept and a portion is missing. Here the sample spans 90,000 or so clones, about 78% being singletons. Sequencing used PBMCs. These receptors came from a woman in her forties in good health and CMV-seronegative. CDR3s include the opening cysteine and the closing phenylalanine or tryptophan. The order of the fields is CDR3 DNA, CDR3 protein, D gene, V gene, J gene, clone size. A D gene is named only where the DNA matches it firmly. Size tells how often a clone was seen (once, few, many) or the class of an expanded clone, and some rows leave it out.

CDR3nt: TGTGCCAGTAGTATAATTGGGGGGTTTAGACAGGGTTTTACACAGCCCCAGCATTTT
CDR3aa: CASSIIGGFRQGFTQPQHF
d_gene: TRBD1
v_gene: TRBV19
j_gene: TRBJ1-5
abundance: NA

CDR3nt: TGTGCCAGCAGTTTATTGGGACTCTATGGCTACACCTTC
CDR3aa: CASSLLGLYGYTF
d_gene: NA
v_gene: TRBV28
j_gene: TRBJ1-2
abundance: NA

CDR3nt: TGTGCCAGCAGCTTAGCGCTTGCAGGGCGATCCTACGAGCAGTACTTC
CDR3aa: CASSLALAGRSYEQYF
d_gene: NA
v_gene: TRBV7-9
j_gene: TRBJ2-7
abundance: once

CDR3nt: TGTGCCAGCAGCCCATCCGGGGGCAATGAGCAGTTCTTC
CDR3aa: CASSPSGGNEQFF
d_gene: NA
v_gene: TRBV11-3
j_gene: TRBJ2-1
abundance: NA

CDR3nt: TGTGCCAGCAGTCTGACTAGCGGGTACACCGGGGAGCTGTTTTTT
CDR3aa: CASSLTSGYTGELFF
d_gene: TRBD2
v_gene: TRBV6-4
j_gene: TRBJ2-2
abundance: NA

CDR3nt: TGCGCCAGCAGCTTGCCGACTAGCGGGAAGTTTACAGATACGCAGTATTTT
CDR3aa: CASSLPTSGKFTDTQYF
d_gene: TRBD2
v_gene: TRBV5-1
j_gene: TRBJ2-3
abundance: NA

CDR3nt: TGCGCCAGCAGCCTCACTAGCGGGAGCATCAATGAGCAGTTCTTC
CDR3aa: CASSLTSGSINEQFF
d_gene: TRBD2
v_gene: TRBV4-3
j_gene: TRBJ2-1
abundance: NA

CDR3nt: TGTGCCAGCAGTGGACAGGGAAACTATGGCTACACCTTC
CDR3aa: CASSGQGNYGYTF
d_gene: TRBD1
v_gene: TRBV2
j_gene: TRBJ1-2
abundance: NA

CDR3nt: TGCAGCGTTGAGTTGGGACAGGGCACTGAAGCTTTCTTT
CDR3aa: CSVELGQGTEAFF
d_gene: TRBD1
v_gene: TRBV29-1
j_gene: TRBJ1-1
abundance: NA

CDR3nt: TGTGCCAGCAGCTTATCCCAGGATCAGCCCCAGCATTTT
CDR3aa: CASSLSQDQPQHF
d_gene: NA
v_gene: TRBV7-6
j_gene: TRBJ1-5
abundance: few

CDR3nt: TGCGCCAGCAGCTTGACAGGGGGCAGAGATACGCAGTATTTT
CDR3aa: CASSLTGGRDTQYF
d_gene: TRBD1
v_gene: TRBV5-1
j_gene: TRBJ2-3
abundance: NA

CDR3nt: TGTGCCAGCAGTCGACAGGGGTCGGGCTCCTACAATGAGCAGTTCTTC
CDR3aa: CASSRQGSGSYNEQFF
d_gene: TRBD1
v_gene: TRBV27
j_gene: TRBJ2-1
abundance: once